The clone carrying this T cell receptor beta chain has a handful of counts. The same CDR3 also results from other DNA sequences found in this sample. The sample belongs to a study of blood T cell repertoires in COVID-19. Trimming took off 0 bases at V and 0 bases at J, with 9 bases between the two ends. This CDR3 comprises 15 residues. Germline lookup yields CDR1 SGHRS and CDR2 YFSETQ. This table comes from immunoSEQ multiplex PCR, and its TCRdb copy is limited to in-frame clones, with some not included. The data show some 97,000 clones, just under 85% seen once. V is TRBV5-1 and J is TRBJ1-1; tentatively, D is TRBD1 (5 bases). This clonotype was sampled from a man in his forties or fifties with active or convalescent COVID-19. Sequencing input: peripheral blood. CDR3 DNA sequence: TGCGCCAGCAGCTTGGCCGGGGGAATGAACACTGAAGCTTTCTTT. Its protein product is CASSLAGGMNTEAFF.